The 9 T cell receptor beta chains in this list originate from one sample, sequenced in a study of T-cell reconstitution after alpha-beta-depleted transplantation in children. TCRbeta library preparation incorporated unique molecular identifiers. TCRdb re-called the PCR reads with MiXCR, one entry per CDR3 protein. Among around 600,000 distinct CDR3 sequences listed, roughly 24% were seen once. Sequencing was performed on PBMCs, mostly from graft donor cells, taken 360 days after TCRalphabeta/CD19-depleted stem cell transplant. These receptors were taken from a boy younger than two who had a stem cell transplant for acute myeloid leukemia, so the T cells may come from the graft donor.

This clonotype has at least ten counts. The chain couples TRBV5-1 to TRBJ2-7; 7 bases agree with TRBD1. Germline CDR1 is SGHRS and CDR2 is YFSETQ. The ends lost 6 bases at V and 2 bases at J; junction bases unmatched: 8. The CDR3 is 14 residues long. The CDR3, as DNA: TGCGCCAGCACTTATACGACAGGGACCTACGAGCAGTACTTC. It yields the protein CASTYTTGTYEQYF.

The CDR3 spells CASSLSVGPTTYNEQFF. The DNA for the CDR3 is TGCGCCAGCAGCTTGTCGGTGGGACCTACTACCTACAATGAGCAGTTCTTC. This sequence joins TRBV5-1 and TRBJ2-1; possibly TRBD1 or TRBD2 for D (5 bases each). The CDR3 is 17 amino acids. The V gene's germline CDR1 is SGHRS and CDR2 YFSETQ. The V and J ends lost 1 base and 2 bases respectively, with 16 bases between them. The full variable domain, its missing parts supplied by reference TRBV5-1 and TRBJ2-1, is KAGVTQTPRYLIKTRGQQVTLSCSPISGHRSVSWYQQTPGQGLQFLFEYFSETQRNKGNFPGRFSGRQFSNSRSEMNVSTLELGDSALYLCASSLSVGPTTYNEQFFGPGTRLTVL.

CDR3 nucleotides: TGTGCCAGCAGCCAAAGACCGACAGGGAACTCCTACGAGCAGTACTTC. Amino acids: CASSQRPTGNSYEQYF. The chain recombines TRBV11-2 with TRBJ2-7; TRBD1 aligns across 7 bases. The length of the CDR3 is 16 residues. Germline values: CDR1 SGHAT, CDR2 FQNNGV. The V segment lost 5 bases and the J segment 0 bases; nucleotides outside the gene matches: 10.

The chain couples TRBV6-2 or TRBV6-3 to TRBJ2-3; D unclear. The V gene's germline CDR1 is MNHEY and CDR2 SVGEGT. The CDR3 contains 12 residues. V gave up 0 bases and J gave up 5 bases, with 3 bases separating them. The CDR3 loop is CASSYSKDTQYF. CDR3 sequence (DNA): TGTGCCAGCAGTTACTCGAAAGATACGCAGTATTTT.

This clonotype was detected a few times. The rearrangement links TRBV18 to TRBJ2-7; 10 bases fit TRBD2. Germline V gene sequence: CDR1 KGHSH, CDR2 LQKENI. After removal of 5 bases from V and 0 bases from J, the junction contained 10 bases not matched to a gene. The CDR3 runs to 17 residues. CDR3 in amino acids: CASSRGSVAGGSYEQYF. CDR3 DNA sequence: TGTGCCAGCTCAAGGGGATCGGTAGCGGGGGGCTCCTACGAGCAGTACTTC.

V is TRBV6-5 and J is TRBJ2-7; D call uncertain. Germline V gene data show CDR1 as MNHEY and CDR2 as SVGAGI. The CDR3 consists of 15 residues. With 0 bases removed from V and 4 bases from J, the gap between germline ends came to 13 bases. CDR3: CASSYSNGYPYEQYF. In DNA, the CDR3 is TGTGCCAGCAGTTACTCGAATGGGTATCCATACGAGCAGTACTTC.

This clonotype has only a few counts. The chain uses TRBV20-1 and TRBJ2-7; D unresolved. V gave up 3 bases and J gave up 2 bases, with 14 bases separating them. This CDR3 is built from 14 residues. Germline assignment: CDR1 DFQATT and CDR2 SNEGSKA (reference sequence). The CDR3 DNA is TGCAGTGCTAGTACGCAGGATCCTACCTACGAGCAGTACGTC. It codes for CSASTQDPTYEQYV.

This clonotype occurred a few times. The chain is built from TRBV20-1 and TRBJ2-1, with TRBD1 matching 12 bases. Germline V gene data show CDR1 as DFQATT and CDR2 as SNEGSKA (reference sequence). The V gene end was trimmed by 0 bases and the J gene end by 6 bases; junction bases not matched to a gene: 6. The CDR3 is 16 residues long. This chain's CDR3 is CSARDWDRGQGNEQFF. Written as DNA, the CDR3 is TGCAGTGCTAGAGATTGGGACAGGGGGCAAGGCAATGAGCAGTTCTTC.

V is TRBV3-1 and J is TRBJ1-2, with D hard to call. CDR1 is LGHDT, CDR2 YNNKEL, per germline (reference sequence). V dropped 1 base and J dropped 7 bases, with 4 bases sitting between them. This CDR3 is 11 amino acids long. CDR3 amino acids: CASSQGRGYTF. Here the CDR3 DNA reads TGTGCCAGCAGCCAAGGGCGTGGCTACACCTTC.